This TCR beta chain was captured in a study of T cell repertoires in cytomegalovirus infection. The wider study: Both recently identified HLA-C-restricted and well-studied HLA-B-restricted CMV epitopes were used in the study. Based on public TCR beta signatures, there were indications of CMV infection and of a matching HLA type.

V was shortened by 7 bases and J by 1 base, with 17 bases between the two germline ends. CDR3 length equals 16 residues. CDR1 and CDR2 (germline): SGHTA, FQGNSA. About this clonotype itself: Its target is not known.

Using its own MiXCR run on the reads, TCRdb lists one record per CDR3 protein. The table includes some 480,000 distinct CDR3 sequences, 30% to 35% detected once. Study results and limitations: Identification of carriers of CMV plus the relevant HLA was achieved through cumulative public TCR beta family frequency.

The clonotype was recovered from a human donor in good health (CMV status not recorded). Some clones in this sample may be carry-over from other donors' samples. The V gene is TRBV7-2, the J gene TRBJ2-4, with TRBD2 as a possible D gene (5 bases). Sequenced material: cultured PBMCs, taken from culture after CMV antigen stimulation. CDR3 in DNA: TGTGCCAGCACCACCAGACAAGGACTGGCCAAAAACATTCAGTACTTC. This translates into CASTTRQGLAKNIQYF.